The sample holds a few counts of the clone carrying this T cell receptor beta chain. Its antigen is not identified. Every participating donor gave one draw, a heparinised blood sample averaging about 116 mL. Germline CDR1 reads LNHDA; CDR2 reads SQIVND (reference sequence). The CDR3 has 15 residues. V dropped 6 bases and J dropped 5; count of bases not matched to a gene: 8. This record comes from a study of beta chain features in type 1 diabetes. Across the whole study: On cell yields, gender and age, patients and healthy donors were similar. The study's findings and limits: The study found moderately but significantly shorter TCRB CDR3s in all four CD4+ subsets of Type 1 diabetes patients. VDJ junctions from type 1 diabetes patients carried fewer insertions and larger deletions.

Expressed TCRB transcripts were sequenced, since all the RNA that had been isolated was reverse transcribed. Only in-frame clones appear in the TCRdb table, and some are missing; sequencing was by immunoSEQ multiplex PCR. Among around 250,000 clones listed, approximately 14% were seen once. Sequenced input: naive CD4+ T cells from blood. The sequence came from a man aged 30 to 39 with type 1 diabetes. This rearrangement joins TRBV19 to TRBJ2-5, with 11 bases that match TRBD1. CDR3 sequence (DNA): TGTGCCAGTAGCCCCGGACAGGGGGCTTGGGAGACCCAGTACTTC. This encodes CASSPGQGAWETQYF.